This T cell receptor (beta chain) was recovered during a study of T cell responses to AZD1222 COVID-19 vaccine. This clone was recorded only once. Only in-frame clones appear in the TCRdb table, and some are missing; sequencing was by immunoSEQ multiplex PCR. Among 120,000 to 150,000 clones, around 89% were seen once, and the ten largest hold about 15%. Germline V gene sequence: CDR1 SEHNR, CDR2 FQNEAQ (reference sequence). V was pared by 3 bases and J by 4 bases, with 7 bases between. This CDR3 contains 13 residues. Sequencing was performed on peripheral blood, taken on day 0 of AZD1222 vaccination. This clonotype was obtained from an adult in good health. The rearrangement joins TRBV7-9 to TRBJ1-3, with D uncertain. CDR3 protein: CASSFNWGNTIYF. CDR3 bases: TGTGCCAGCAGCTTCAATTGGGGAAACACCATATATTTT.